This TCR beta chain appears in the sequencing data of a study of shared clonotypes between healthy human individuals. Sequencing used immunoSEQ multiplex PCR; TCRdb keeps in-frame clones, though not all of them. The sample consists of some 2,000,000 clones, approximately 94% of them appearing once. Per germline, CDR1 SGHAT and CDR2 FQNNGV. Trimming removed 1 base at V and 5 bases at J, with 14 bases between. The CDR3 spans 15 residues. The source material was naive CD4+ T cells sorted from blood. Subset indicated: CD45RA+ positively selected. This TCR came from a young man in good health. V and J are TRBV11-2 and TRBJ1-1, with a possible D match to TRBD1 (6 bases). The CDR3 DNA sequence: TGTGCCAGCAGCTTAGGTTGGCCCCAGGGGACTGAAGCTTTCTTT. Translating it yields CASSLGWPQGTEAFF.